These 18 T cell receptor beta chains originate from one sample sequenced in a study of T-cell memory formation after mild COVID-19. TCRdb redid the calling of the 5' RACE reads with MiXCR, one entry per CDR3 protein. The sample records roughly 150,000 distinct CDR3 sequences, 14% being singletons. Sequenced material: PBMCs or a T cell subset sorted from them (not recorded which). Every receptor here comes from an adult woman who had mild COVID-19 (a few samples of this study predate the infection). Cell type and time point are not known.

This clonotype was observed a handful of times. CDR3 DNA sequence: TGTGCCAGCAGAACTAGCGGTGGCTCCTACAATGAGCAGTTCTTC. It encodes CASRTSGGSYNEQFF. The genes are TRBV6-2 or TRBV6-3 and TRBJ2-1, with 8 bases identical to TRBD2. The CDR3 is 15 amino acids. Trimming cost V 6 bases and J 0 bases; bases outside gene matches: 4. Germline CDR1 MNHEY, CDR2 SVGEGT.

A few counts support this clonotype. The gene calls are TRBV10-3 and TRBJ2-2; D unresolved. Trimming pared 3 bases from V and 1 base from J, leaving 6 bases between. The CDR3 is 14 amino acids. CDR1 is ENHRY, CDR2 SYGVKD, per germline. This chain's CDR3 is CAISDSGNTGELFF. CDR3 in DNA: TGTGCCATCAGTGACTCAGGGAACACCGGGGAGCTGTTTTTT.

In its sample, this clonotype was seen a few times. The rearrangement links TRBV7-6 to TRBJ2-7, with TRBD2 matching over 12 bases. The length of the CDR3 is 15 residues. Germline V CDR1 and CDR2: SGHVS, FNYEAQ. V was clipped by 1 base and J by 5 bases; unmatched bases: 3. In nucleotides, the CDR3 is TGTGCCAGCAGCTTAGGGGCTAGCGGGAGGGACGAGCAGTACTTC. Its translation is CASSLGASGRDEQYF. The full variable domain, in which reference TRBV7-6 and TRBJ2-7 provide the parts outside the CDR3, is GAGVSQSPRYKVTKRGQDVALRCDPISGHVSLYWYRQALGQGPEFLTYFNYEAQQDKSGLPNDRFSAERPEGSISTLTIQRTEQRDSAMYRCASSLGASGRDEQYFGPGTRLTVT.

This sequence joins TRBV10-3 and TRBJ2-2, with D possibly TRBD2 on 6 matching bases. Germline V gene sequence: CDR1 ENHRY, CDR2 SYGVKD. The CDR3 consists of 16 residues. V lost 8 bases and J lost 6, with 22 bases in between. In nucleotides, the CDR3 is TGTGCCATCGGTGGTCAAGGAGGGCCTCAGGCCGGGGAGCTGTTTTTT. This gives the protein CAIGGQGGPQAGELFF.

This chain uses TRBV20-1 with TRBJ1-5; no firm D call. Germline lookup yields CDR1 DFQATT and CDR2 SNEGSKA (reference sequence). The CDR3 length is 16 residues. The ends were cut back, 4 bases at V and 0 bases at J, with 16 bases in the middle. CDR3 DNA: TGCAGTGCTACCCGGGTCCACGCGAATAGCAATCAGCCCCAGCATTTT. Amino acid sequence: CSATRVHANSNQPQHF.

This clonotype was seen a few times. The rearrangement links TRBV6-5 to TRBJ2-2; 11 bases agree with TRBD2. V lost 6 bases and J lost 5; bases outside the gene matches: 5. CDR1 and CDR2 from the germline V gene are MNHEY and SVGAGI. The CDR3 sequence is 15 residues long. CDR3 in DNA: TGTGCCAGCAGGGTAGCGGGAGGGCGGACCGGGGAGCTGTTTTTT. Encoded protein: CASRVAGGRTGELFF.

The J gene is TRBJ1-5, the V gene TRBV19, with D hard to call. Trimming pared 0 bases from V and 5 bases from J, leaving 8 bases between. CDR3 length equals 14 residues. In germline, CDR1 is LNHDA, CDR2 SQIVND (reference sequence). The chain's CDR3 is CASSIERADQPQHF. In DNA, the CDR3 is TGTGCCAGTAGTATAGAAAGGGCGGATCAGCCCCAGCATTTT.

This clonotype occurred a few times. V and J are TRBV5-1 and TRBJ1-6; 10 nucleotides agree with TRBD1. The CDR3 spans 15 residues. Germline CDR1 SGHRS, CDR2 YFSETQ. The J segment lost 11 bases and the V segment lost 4 bases, leaving 9 bases of the junction unmatched. The CDR3 loop is CASSPGTGDVAPLHF. CDR3 sequence (DNA): TGCGCCAGCAGCCCCGGGACAGGGGACGTTGCACCCCTCCACTTT.

The chain couples TRBV7-8 to TRBJ1-5; the D gene is possibly TRBD1 (6 bases). This CDR3 has 14 amino acids. The V end lost 1 base, the J end lost 4 bases, and 8 bases lay between the germline ends. Germline V gives CDR1 SGHVS, CDR2 FQNEAQ. CDR3 nucleotide sequence: TGTGCCAGCAGCTTAGACACAGGGAATCAGCCCCAGCATTTT. Translated: CASSLDTGNQPQHF.

Only a few counts were recorded for this clonotype. J is TRBJ2-2 and V is TRBV5-1; D call uncertain. V lost 9 bases and J lost 2, with 20 bases in between. CDR1 SGHRS and CDR2 YFSETQ come from the germline V gene. The CDR3 sequence is 16 residues long. This chain's CDR3 is CATRNSSLPNTGELFF. The CDR3 DNA sequence: TGCGCCACCCGAAACAGTAGCCTTCCCAACACCGGGGAGCTGTTTTTT.

The J gene is TRBJ2-3, the V gene TRBV6-5; possible D gene TRBD1, 6 bases. Germline CDR1 reads MNHEY; CDR2 reads SVGAGI. This CDR3 region has 14 residues. Trimming took off 2 bases at V and 7 bases at J, with 13 bases between the two ends. The DNA of the CDR3 is TGTGCCAGCAGTTACGGGGGCTTGTCAAATACGCAGTATTTT. Amino acids: CASSYGGLSNTQYF.

The V and J genes are TRBV28 and TRBJ2-3; D is ambiguous. Deletions cut 6 bases from V and 2 bases from J, with 15 bases between. The CDR3 covers 15 residues. CDR1 and CDR2 from the germline V gene are MDHEN and SYDVKM. The CDR3, as DNA: TGTGCCAGCAGCCGAATTCGCGGCTCCACAGATACGCAGTATTTT. As protein: CASSRIRGSTDTQYF.

The sample holds a few counts of this clonotype. The V and J genes are TRBV9 and TRBJ2-2; the match to TRBD1 covers 9 bases. The length of the CDR3 is 15 residues. CDR1 SGDLS and CDR2 YYNGEE come from the germline V gene. V trimming: 4 bases; J trimming: 5 bases; junction bases outside the gene matches: 6. In nucleotides, the CDR3 is TGTGCCAGCAGCTCACGGGACAGGGAAACCGGGGAGCTGTTTTTT. It specifies CASSSRDRETGELFF.

Only a few counts were recorded for this clonotype. V gene TRBV27 combines with J gene TRBJ2-5; maybe TRBD2 (6 bases). Germline V gene data show CDR1 as MNHEY and CDR2 as SMNVEV (reference sequence). The CDR3 is 14 residues long. Trimming stripped 3 bases from V and 4 bases from J, with 12 bases between. The CDR3 DNA reads TGTGCCAGCAGTTTCGGCGGGAACCTAGAGACCCAGTACTTC. Protein: CASSFGGNLETQYF.

This clonotype was seen only a few times. The J gene is TRBJ2-5, the V gene TRBV10-3; D gene ambiguous. There are 15 residues in the CDR3. Trimming removed 3 bases from V and 4 bases from J, with 15 bases in between. Germline lookup yields CDR1 ENHRY and CDR2 SYGVKD. For the CDR3, the DNA is TGTGCCATCAGTGACATGCCACCTCGGCGAGAGACCCAGTACTTC. Its translation is CAISDMPPRRETQYF.

The V gene is TRBV7-9, the J gene TRBJ2-7; the D gene is possibly TRBD2 (5 bases). Trimming took 1 base from V and 1 from J, leaving 11 bases between them. Germline lookup yields CDR1 SEHNR and CDR2 FQNEAQ (reference sequence). The CDR3 has 15 amino acids. Written as DNA, the CDR3 is TGTGCCAGCAGCTTAGTCCCAGCGGCGTCCTACGAGCAGTACTTC. Its protein product is CASSLVPAASYEQYF.

This clonotype was observed many times. The chain couples TRBV7-9 to TRBJ2-5; D is uncertain. Germline assignment: CDR1 SEHNR and CDR2 FQNEAQ (reference sequence). The CDR3 loop spans 17 amino acids. Trimming cost V 5 bases and J 2 bases, with 21 bases left between them. In DNA form, the CDR3 reads TGTGCCAGCAGCCCAAGAGGTTCGTATAGGCTGCAAGAGACCCAGTACTTC. It yields the protein CASSPRGSYRLQETQYF.

This clonotype was seen only a few times. CDR3 nucleotide sequence: TGTGCCAGCAGACAACCACCCGGGGGCTACACCTTC. As protein: CASRQPPGGYTF. V is TRBV12-3 or TRBV12-4 and J is TRBJ1-2; D is unclear. CDR3 length: 12 amino acids. Trimming removed 6 bases at V and 8 bases at J, with 13 bases between.